This TCR beta chain came from a study of OX40 agonist ivuxolimab in advanced cancers. Study background: The treatment was a fully human IgG2 OX40 agonist, ivuxolimab. People in dose escalation had one of these cancers: hepatocellular carcinoma, melanoma, renal cell or head and neck cancer.

Germline loops: CDR1 KGHSH, CDR2 LQKENI. CDR3 length: 15 residues. Trimming took 3 bases from V and 0 from J; bases not matched to a gene: 3. Repertoires were generated with immunoSEQ multiplex PCR, while TCRdb's copy carries only in-frame clones and drops some. The sample records approximately 66,000 clones, 65% to 90% being singletons. The TCR comes from an adult with an advanced solid tumor such as melanoma, head and neck, liver or kidney cancer. Specimen: CD4+ or CD8+ T cells sorted from blood, collected in a trial of the OX40 agonist ivuxolimab. The chain recombines TRBV18 with TRBJ1-1, with 8 bases identical to TRBD1. The CDR3 spells CASSPRDRMNTEAFF. As DNA, the CDR3 is TGTGCCAGCTCACCCAGGGACAGGATGAACACTGAAGCTTTCTTT.